This T cell receptor (beta chain) was found in a study of T cells in narcolepsy. The repertoire was sequenced with immunoSEQ multiplex PCR; TCRdb's copy has only in-frame clones and lacks some. The sample holds about 40,000 clones, approximately 88% seen once. With 4 bases clipped from V and 2 bases from J, the junction kept 5 bases outside the gene matches. Per germline, CDR1 ENHRY and CDR2 SYGVKD. The CDR3 has 15 amino acids. The sequence derives from a human donor with narcolepsy. Sequenced input: CD45RA- memory CD4+ T cells from PBMCs. The chain employs TRBV10-3 and TRBJ2-7; 10 bases align to TRBD2. The CDR3 here is CAISGTSGWAYEQYF. CDR3 coding DNA: TGTGCCATCAGTGGGACTAGCGGTTGGGCCTACGAGCAGTACTTC.